The next 9 T cell receptor beta chains were all read from a single sample in a study of a mutant IDH1 vaccine in newly diagnosed glioma. Time point noted: week 5, during vaccination. Each dose delivered 300 ug of mutant IDH1 20-mer peptide subcutaneously with imiquimod. No antigen has been assigned to these receptors. The table came from immunoSEQ multiplex PCR; TCRdb's copy has only in-frame clones and leaves some out. The table includes approximately 61,000 clones, around 80% detected once. The source was PBMCs, collected from a glioma patient whose treatment included an IDH1 peptide vaccine. The receptors shown here come from a woman aged 45-65 years with glioma.

The CDR3 loop is CASSIGPHHTYYTEAFF. In DNA, the CDR3 is TGTGCCAGTAGTATAGGGCCCCACCACACCTATTACACTGAAGCTTTCTTT. This chain joins TRBV19 and TRBJ1-1; no firm D call. This CDR3 is built from 17 residues. V dropped 1 base and J dropped 3 bases, with 18 bases sitting between them. In germline, CDR1 is LNHDA, CDR2 SQIVND (reference sequence).

This clone has only one observation. The V and J genes are TRBV30 and TRBJ1-3; D gene unclear. The CDR3 is made up of 14 amino acids. From germline, CDR1 is GTSNPN and CDR2 SVGIG (reference sequence). The V and J ends lost 6 bases and 0 bases respectively, with 12 bases between them. The CDR3 coding sequence is TGTGCCTGTATACTCAGGTTCTCTGGAAACACCATATATTTT. It specifies CACILRFSGNTIYF.

The chain recombines TRBV6-1 with TRBJ1-2, with 7 nucleotides matching TRBD1. V shed 2 bases, J shed 7 bases, and the junction held 7 bases outside the gene matches. Germline V gives CDR1 MNHNS, CDR2 SASEGT. This CDR3 comprises 14 residues. The CDR3 coding sequence is TGTGCCAGCAGTGAACCGGGACAGATAAGTGGCTACACCTTC. The encoded protein is CASSEPGQISGYTF.

This clone has only one observation. V usage is TRBV18 and J usage is TRBJ2-3; no definite D call. Trimming shortened V by 3 bases and J by 4 bases, and 14 bases separated the two germline ends. CDR3 length: 15 amino acids. The germline gives CDR1 KGHSH, CDR2 LQKENI. CDR3 sequence: CASSPPSMSPDTQYF. Here the CDR3 DNA reads TGTGCCAGCTCACCCCCTTCAATGTCTCCAGATACGCAGTATTTT.

The chain couples TRBV7-2 to TRBJ2-5; 7 nucleotides line up with TRBD1. The CDR3 loop spans 15 amino acids. CDR1 and CDR2 (germline): SGHTA, FQGNSA. V shed 5 bases and J 5 bases; nucleotides not matched to a gene: 11. The CDR3 region has the DNA TGTGCCAGCAGCCCCCCGGCAGGGGGTATGGAGACCCAGTACTTC. Translating it yields CASSPPAGGMETQYF.

This chain joins TRBV5-1 and TRBJ2-5; the D gene is possibly TRBD2 (5 bases). V dropped 0 bases and J dropped 3 bases, with 9 bases sitting between them. Germline V gene sequence: CDR1 SGHRS, CDR2 YFSETQ. CDR3 length: 14 residues. The CDR3 coding sequence is TGCGCCAGCAGCTTGGGCTCCGGGGAAGAGACCCAGTACTTC. Amino acids: CASSLGSGEETQYF. The full variable domain, completed using reference TRBV5-1 and TRBJ2-5, is KAGVTQTPRYLIKTRGQQVTLSCSPISGHRSVSWYQQTPGQGLQFLFEYFSETQRNKGNFPGRFSGRQFSNSRSEMNVSTLELGDSALYLCASSLGSGEETQYFGPGTRLLVL.

The chain recombines TRBV5-6 with TRBJ1-6, with D tentatively TRBD1 (5 bases). The CDR3 contains 17 residues. Germline lookup yields CDR1 SGHDT and CDR2 YYEEEE. The V end lost 1 base, the J end lost 10 bases, and 21 bases lay between the germline ends. The CDR3, as DNA: TGTGCCAGCAGCTTGTTTACGGGGCAGGGTCCAGGGTCACCCCTCCACTTT. Its translation is CASSLFTGQGPGSPLHF.

The chain links TRBV6-1 to TRBJ2-7; 7 bases align to TRBD2. CDR3 size: 14 residues. J gave up 0 bases and V 11 bases, and 10 bases lay outside the gene matches. From germline, CDR1 is MNHNS and CDR2 SASEGT. CDR3 sequence reads: CASLKSGTSYEQYF. In DNA, the CDR3 is TGTGCCTCCCTCAAAAGCGGGACCTCCTACGAGCAGTACTTC.

V usage is TRBV28 and J usage is TRBJ2-7; D call uncertain. Between the trimmed V and J ends, which lost 3 bases and 1 base, there was a span of 10 bases. The length of the CDR3 is 14 residues. The V gene's germline CDR1 is MDHEN and CDR2 SYDVKM. For the CDR3, the DNA is TGTGCCAGCAGTTTTCTGGACGGGTCCTACGAGCAGTACTTC. Protein product: CASSFLDGSYEQYF.